This T cell receptor (beta chain) is drawn from a study of T cells in Graves' hyperthyroidism and ophthalmopathy. Study-wide findings and caveats: Model-based prediction identified ophthalmopathy a median 6.5 months prior to its onset. The majority of expanded thyroid clonotypes above 0.001 also appeared in blood.

Lactation, pregnancy, other autoimmune disease or uncontrolled infection led to exclusion of patients. It was at first hyperthyroidism diagnosis, before any ophthalmopathy symptoms, that the blood sample was taken. RNA transcripts served as the template for amplifying TCR beta CDR3 regions. The study used the HTBI primer set for a first-round RT-PCR of the TCR CDR3. TCRdb re-derived calls from the multiplex PCR reads in MiXCR, one entry per CDR3 protein. Seen here are under 750,000 distinct CDR3 sequences, about 17% observed once, and the top ten hold 16%. This clonotype came up a few times. Its antigen is unknown. CDR3 length equals 16 residues. The germline gives CDR1 MNHEY, CDR2 SMNVEV (reference sequence). With 6 bases removed from V and 1 base from J, the gap between germline ends came to 18 bases.

The chain carries TRBV27 and TRBJ1-1; a weak D match, TRBD1 (5 bases). This receptor was taken from a woman in her forties or fifties with Graves' hyperthyroidism that later progressed to Graves' ophthalmopathy. Sequenced sample: blood. CDR3 sequence reads: CASSIRDPGRNTEAFF. CDR3 nucleotides: TGTGCCAGCAGCATCAGGGACCCAGGTAGGAACACTGAAGCTTTCTTT.